This entry lists 12 T cell receptor beta chains sequenced from one sample in a study of CD8+ T cells in alopecia areata. TCR sequencing used cDNA made by reverse transcription of extracted RNA. The method was immunoSEQ multiplex PCR; TCRdb's version includes in-frame clones alone and lacks a portion of them. The sample contains 100,000 to 150,000 clones, 45% to 60% of which appear only once. The specimen was CD4+ T cells sorted from blood, collected at week 0. Receptors were obtained from a human donor with alopecia areata.

V is TRBV4-1 and J is TRBJ2-3, with 14 bases that match TRBD2. CDR3 length: 17 amino acids. With 1 base clipped from V and 6 bases from J, the junction kept 6 bases outside the gene matches. Germline-derived CDR1 and CDR2 are MGHRA and YSYEKL. In nucleotides, the CDR3 is TGCGCCAGCAGCCAAGGACTAGCGGGGGGGCTGAGGGATACGCAGTATTTT. This translates into CASSQGLAGGLRDTQYF.

In this sample, this clone turned up once. The chain couples TRBV18 to TRBJ1-1, with a tentative D call TRBD1 (5 bases). Germline CDR1 is KGHSH and CDR2 is LQKENI. The CDR3 extends over 17 amino acids. Trimming removed 2 bases at V and 1 base at J, with 17 bases between. CDR3 sequence: CASSPIGQGPSNTEAFF. The CDR3 DNA reads TGTGCCAGCTCACCAATCGGGCAGGGTCCATCGAACACTGAAGCTTTCTTT.

V and J are TRBV27 and TRBJ2-1, with 7 bases lining up with TRBD1. Germline V gene lookup returns CDR1 MNHEY and CDR2 SMNVEV (reference sequence). Trimming cost V 6 bases and J 2 bases; bases outside gene matches: 4. The CDR3 sequence is 14 residues long. In DNA, the CDR3 is TGTGCCAGCAGCGCCGGGACAGCCTACAATGAGCAGTTCTTC. The encoded protein is CASSAGTAYNEQFF.

The gene calls are TRBV11-3 and TRBJ1-6; TRBD1 matches at 8 bases. The germline gives CDR1 SGHNT, CDR2 YENEEA. This CDR3 has 18 amino acids. With 7 bases clipped from V and 9 bases from J, the junction kept 20 bases outside the gene matches. This CDR3 is CASIRELVHRGISSPLHF. The CDR3, as DNA: TGTGCCAGCATCCGAGAGTTAGTGCACAGGGGGATCAGTTCACCCCTCCACTTT.

This chain uses TRBV4-2 with TRBJ2-1, with 8 bases matching TRBD2. CDR3 length: 16 residues. Per germline, CDR1 LGHNA and CDR2 YNFKEQ. Trimming cost V 6 bases and J 5 bases; bases outside gene matches: 12. CDR3 DNA sequence: TGTGCCAGCAGACTAGGTCCGCGGGGGGCCCACAATGAGCAGTTCTTC. Translated, it gives CASRLGPRGAHNEQFF.

This clone has only a few counts. The chain combines TRBV5-6 with TRBJ2-7, with TRBD1 matching 8 bases. CDR3 size: 13 residues. The germline V gene encodes CDR1 SGHDT and CDR2 YYEEEE. With V trimmed by 4 bases and J by 7 bases, 7 bases remained unmatched. In DNA form, the CDR3 reads TGTGCCAGCAGCCTTCCGACAGGGGAAGAGCAGTACTTC. Translated, it gives CASSLPTGEEQYF.

The CDR3 here is CASSAVTSTDTQYF. The DNA of the CDR3 is TGTGCCAGCAGCGCCGTGACTAGCACAGATACGCAGTATTTT. This chain links TRBV7-8 with TRBJ2-3; the D is unclear. The CDR3 length is 14 residues. Germline lookup yields CDR1 SGHVS and CDR2 FQNEAQ. V lost 5 bases and J lost 0, with 9 bases in between.

The chain is built from TRBV27 and TRBJ2-2, with 9 bases aligning to TRBD1. V was pared by 4 bases and J by 5 bases, with 5 bases of the junction left unmatched. Germline loops: CDR1 MNHEY, CDR2 SMNVEV (reference sequence). This CDR3 region has 15 residues. DNA for the CDR3: TGTGCCAGCAGTTCCCGGGACAGGGTGACCGGGGAGCTGTTTTTT. Translation gives CASSSRDRVTGELFF.

This CDR3 is CASSPGTDYTGELFF. The CDR3 DNA reads as TGCGCCAGCAGCCCCGGGACAGATTACACCGGGGAGCTGTTTTTT. The chain couples TRBV5-1 to TRBJ2-2; 7 bases line up with TRBD1. In germline, CDR1 is SGHRS, CDR2 YFSETQ. J was trimmed by 3 bases and V by 4 bases; bases with no gene match: 6. The CDR3 runs to 15 residues.

For the CDR3, the DNA is TGTGCCAGCAGCTTGTTTTGGACAGCCCAAGAGACCCAGTACTTC. This codes for CASSLFWTAQETQYF. The rearrangement joins TRBV7-2 to TRBJ2-5; perhaps TRBD1 as D (6 bases). Germline loops: CDR1 SGHTA, CDR2 FQGNSA. This CDR3 has 15 residues. The V end was cut by 3 bases, the J end by 1 base, with 12 bases between.

V gene TRBV6-6 combines with J gene TRBJ2-7, with D possibly matching TRBD2 (6 bases). Germline CDR1 and CDR2: MNHNY and SVGAGI (reference sequence). The CDR3 runs to 14 residues. V dropped 7 bases and J dropped 6 bases, with 19 bases sitting between them. In DNA form, the CDR3 reads TGTGCCAGCACCAAACTCTCCGGGACTCCCGAGCAGTACTTC. Translating gives CASTKLSGTPEQYF.

V and J are TRBV29-1 and TRBJ2-1, with a weak D call TRBD1 (6 bases). CDR3 length: 13 residues. Germline V gene sequence: CDR1 SQVTM, CDR2 ANQGSEA. Trimming left V 7 bases short and J 7 bases short, with 17 bases between. CDR3 loop: CSGLTHRENEQFF. The CDR3 nucleotides read TGCAGCGGTCTCACGCACAGGGAGAATGAGCAGTTCTTC.